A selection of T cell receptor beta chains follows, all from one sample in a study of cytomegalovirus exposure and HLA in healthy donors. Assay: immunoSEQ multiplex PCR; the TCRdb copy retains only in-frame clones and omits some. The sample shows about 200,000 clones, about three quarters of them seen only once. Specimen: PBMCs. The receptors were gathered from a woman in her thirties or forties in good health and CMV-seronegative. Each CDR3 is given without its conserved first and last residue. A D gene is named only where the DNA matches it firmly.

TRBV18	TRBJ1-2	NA	ASSPLPRTDGYT
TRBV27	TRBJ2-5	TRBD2	ASSLRLAGGETQY
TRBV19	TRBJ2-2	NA	ASSILQGNTGELF
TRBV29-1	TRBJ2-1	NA	SVEDFMDSSYNEQF
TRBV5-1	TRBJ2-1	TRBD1	ASSLYRGGSYNEQF
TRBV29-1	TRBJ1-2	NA	SVEEVPRAVYGYT
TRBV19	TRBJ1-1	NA	ASSNNRGTEAF
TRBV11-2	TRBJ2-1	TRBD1	ASSLRGQGAKVQF
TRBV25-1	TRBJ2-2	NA	ASSVTAFGGELF
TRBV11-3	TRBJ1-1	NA	ASSSEGYRAF
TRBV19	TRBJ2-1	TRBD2	ASSATSGTGRLRNEQF
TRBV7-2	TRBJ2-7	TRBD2	ASSSRLAPYEQY
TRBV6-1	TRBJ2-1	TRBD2	ASSDPAFGGRAHEQF
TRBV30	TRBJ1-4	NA	AFGRGAASHEKLF
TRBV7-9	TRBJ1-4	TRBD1	ASSFSGGREKLF
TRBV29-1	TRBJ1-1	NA	SVAAGGDTEAF
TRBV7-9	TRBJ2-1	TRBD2	SSSFIAGEAYNEQF
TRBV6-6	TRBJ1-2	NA	ASSTREGRVSGYT
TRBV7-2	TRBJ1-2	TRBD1	ASSPGTGVLYGYT
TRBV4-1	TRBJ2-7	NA	ASSQSPLYEQY
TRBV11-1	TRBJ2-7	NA	ASSLLAEQY
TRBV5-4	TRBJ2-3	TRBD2	ASSSGLAGGDTQY
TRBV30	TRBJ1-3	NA	AWRLLRSGNTIY
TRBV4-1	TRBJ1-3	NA	ASSQDHGSGNTIY
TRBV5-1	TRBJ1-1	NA	ASSLATSLTEAF
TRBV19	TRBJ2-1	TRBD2	ASSQTSGKMNEQF
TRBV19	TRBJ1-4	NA	AHRGSNEKLF
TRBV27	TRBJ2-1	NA	ASSLSEGTHEQF
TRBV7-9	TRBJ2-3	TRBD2	SSSPIAGGPNTQY
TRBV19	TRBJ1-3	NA	ASSIEQNSGNTIY
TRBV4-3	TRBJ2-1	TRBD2	ASSQDSAGVGYNEQF